The present TCR beta chain was sequenced within a study of post-analysis software for immune sequencing data. Study-level points and caveats: A handful of TRBV segments (TRBV5-6, TRBV5-1 and TRBV20-1 among them) occurred more frequently in patients than in controls.

V trimming: 3 bases; J trimming: 1 base; junction bases outside the gene matches: 5. This CDR3 comprises 15 residues. This clonotype was found a few times. Antigen unknown. TCR beta cDNA libraries included unique molecular identifiers. T cells numbering roughly 1 to 10 million yielded 500,000 or so cDNA molecules. TCRdb re-called the PCR reads through MiXCR, storing one row per CDR3 protein. The profile shows roughly 410,000 distinct CDR3 sequences, less than 40% of them singletons. The rearrangement links TRBV12-3 or TRBV12-4 to TRBJ1-1; 7 bases are shared with TRBD1. The sample was blood. The receptor was isolated from a girl aged 10 to 17 with multiple sclerosis. CDR3 in amino acids: CASSFLQGENTEAFF. CDR3 coding DNA: TGTGCCAGCAGTTTTCTGCAGGGGGAGAACACTGAAGCTTTCTTT.